This entry lists 10 T cell receptor beta chains sequenced from one sample in a study of regulatory T cells in long-lasting Graves disease. HTBI primers from iRepertoire and Arm-PCR of CDR3 regions yielded the TCR beta libraries. TCRdb re-called the multiplex PCR reads through MiXCR, storing one row per CDR3 protein. This sample yields about 660,000 distinct CDR3 sequences, of which around 32% are seen a single time; around 42% belongs to the top ten. Described time point: persistent/refractory GD, antithyroid drugs over 5 years with positive TRAb. There was RNA extracted from PBMCs, and the TCR library was made from it. Specimen: peripheral blood mononuclear cells (PBMCs), collected when the disease was refractory, from a patient treated with antithyroid drugs. The receptor set was obtained from a female donor with Graves disease.

The chain couples TRBV11-2 to TRBJ1-4, with D unresolved. V was cut by 4 bases and J by 0 bases, with 9 bases left in between. The CDR3 extends over 15 amino acids. The germline V gene has CDR1 SGHAT and CDR2 FQNNGV. The CDR3 region is CASSSPLATNEKLFF. For the CDR3, the DNA is TGTGCCAGCAGCTCGCCGCTGGCAACTAATGAAAAACTGTTTTTT.

As DNA, the CDR3 is TGTGCCACGGTTTCTAGCGGGAGCAATGAGCAGTTCTTC. It codes for CATVSSGSNEQFF. The chain combines TRBV24-1 with TRBJ2-1; 10 nucleotides line up with TRBD2. Looked up from germline, CDR1 is KGHDR and CDR2 is SFDVKD. The CDR3 contains 13 residues. V dropped 10 bases and J dropped 6; count of bases not matched to a gene: 5.

There are many counts of this clonotype. The chain recombines TRBV3-1 with TRBJ1-1; TRBD1 is a possible D gene (5 bases). The CDR3 runs 13 residues. Looked up from germline, CDR1 is LGHDT and CDR2 is YNNKEL (reference sequence). V was cut by 8 bases and J by 5 bases, with 15 bases left in between. CDR3 bases: TGTGCCAGCTCAGCCGGTGGGGGGACTGAAGCTTTCTTT. Translating it yields CASSAGGGTEAFF.

This clonotype was seen repeatedly, ten times or more. The rearrangement joins TRBV28 to TRBJ1-2; D is ambiguous. V lost 5 bases, J lost 2 bases, and 9 bases lay in between. CDR3 length equals 13 residues. Germline-derived CDR1 and CDR2 are MDHEN and SYDVKM. The CDR3: CASSPPLNYGYTF. The CDR3 DNA sequence: TGTGCCAGCAGTCCCCCCCTCAACTATGGCTACACCTTC.

Many counts were recorded for this clonotype. This chain joins TRBV11-2 and TRBJ2-3; 7 positions agree with TRBD1. V trimming: 7 bases; J trimming: 2 bases; junction bases outside the gene matches: 9. The CDR3 runs to 15 residues. Germline values: CDR1 SGHAT, CDR2 FQNNGV. The CDR3 DNA follows: TGTGCCAGCACCCAAGAGGGGACAGACACAGATACGCAGTATTTT. Translated, it gives CASTQEGTDTDTQYF.

This clonotype was counted many times. The chain couples TRBV12-3 or TRBV12-4 to TRBJ1-4; no firm D call. The ends were cut back, 6 bases at V and 6 bases at J, with 5 bases in the middle. The CDR3 loop spans 11 amino acids. The CDR3 here is CASSRHEKLFF. Here the CDR3 DNA reads TGTGCCAGCAGCCGGCATGAAAAACTGTTTTTT.

As regards this clonotype: A much bigger clone sits one base away, suggesting this may be a read error. The CDR3 is CASSQGSNTEAFF. Here the CDR3 DNA reads TGTGCCAGCAGCCAGGGATCGAACACTGAAGCTTTCTTT. This chain connects TRBV6-1 to TRBJ1-1, with D tentatively TRBD1 (5 bases). Trimming left V 6 bases short and J 1 base short, with 9 bases between. CDR1 is MNHNS and CDR2 is SASEGT in the germline V gene. The CDR3 has 13 residues.

This clonotype was seen more than once but under ten times. V is TRBV28 and J is TRBJ1-3; D gene unclear. Trimming pared 3 bases from V and 0 bases from J, leaving 9 bases between. The CDR3 is 15 amino acids. CDR1 is MDHEN, CDR2 SYDVKM, per germline. CDR3 residues: CASSFNGNSGNTIYF. The CDR3 region has the DNA TGTGCCAGCAGTTTTAACGGCAACTCTGGAAACACCATATATTTT. Drawing the rest from reference TRBV28 and TRBJ1-3, the complete variable domain is DVKVTQSSRYLVKRTGEKVFLECVQDMDHENMFWYRQDPGLGLRLIYFSYDVKMKEKGDIPEGYSVSREKKERFSLILESASTNQTSMYLCASSFNGNSGNTIYFGEGSWLTVV.

The chain uses TRBV5-6 and TRBJ2-7; weak D call: TRBD1 (6 bases). The germline CDR1 and CDR2 sequences are SGHDT and YYEEEE. The CDR3 is 13 residues long. V lost 4 bases, J lost 2 bases, and 10 bases lay in between. The CDR3 bases are TGTGCCAGCAGCCACCGACAGGCCTACGAGCAGTACTTC. Translation: CASSHRQAYEQYF.

Notes on this clonotype: The junction departs from germline at one end; a sequencing error may be responsible. The chain combines TRBV6-1 with TRBJ2-1; 7 bases are a match to TRBD2. Germline assignment: CDR1 MNHNS and CDR2 SASEGT. There are 15 residues in the CDR3. CDR3 sequence (DNA): TGTGCCATCAGTGAGTTGGCGGGAGAGGGCAATGAGCAGTTCTTC. Protein sequence: CAISELAGEGNEQFF.